The 19 T cell receptor beta chains in this list originate from one sample, sequenced in a study of identical twins. One entry per CDR3 protein, called by TCRdb with MiXCR from the 5' RACE reads. The data show 510,000 or so distinct CDR3 sequences, approximately 14% seen once. The sample was also reused in another study, on yellow fever vaccine responses in identical twins.

Sample: CD4+ T cells sorted from blood. Receptors originate from a woman between 18 and 29 years old in good health.

There are a few counts of this clonotype. V and J are TRBV2 and TRBJ2-7; D is unclear. The CDR3 loop spans 14 amino acids. Trimming stripped 6 bases from V and 3 bases from J, with 15 bases between. Germline values: CDR1 SNHLY, CDR2 FYNNEI. The DNA of the CDR3 is TGTGCCAGCAGGGACCCCTCAGGTCTCTACGAGCAGTACTTC. Its translation is CASRDPSGLYEQYF.

The CDR3 region has the DNA TGTGCCAGTAGTATGCCAGCGGGAGCGGCCTACAATGAGCAGTTCTTC. This sequence encodes CASSMPAGAAYNEQFF. V is TRBV19 and J is TRBJ2-1, with 8 nucleotides matching TRBD2. J was trimmed by 2 bases and V by 3 bases; bases with no gene match: 6. Germline CDR1 is LNHDA and CDR2 is SQIVND (reference sequence). There are 16 residues in the CDR3.

This chain joins TRBV5-6 and TRBJ2-1, with 8 nucleotides matching TRBD2. The V segment lost 4 bases and the J segment 4 bases; nucleotides outside the gene matches: 10. Germline-derived CDR1 and CDR2 are SGHDT and YYEEEE. This CDR3 has 16 residues. The CDR3 DNA follows: TGTGCCAGCAGCGATCGACTAGCGACTGATTACAATGAGCAGTTCTTC. It translates to CASSDRLATDYNEQFF.

This sequence joins TRBV29-1 and TRBJ1-2, with D possibly matching TRBD1 (5 bases). Looked up from germline, CDR1 is SQVTM and CDR2 is ANQGSEA. The CDR3 runs to 11 residues. Deletions cut 4 bases from V and 3 bases from J, with 6 bases between. CDR3 sequence: CSVGGYYGYTF. CDR3 nucleotide sequence: TGCAGCGTTGGGGGGTACTATGGCTACACCTTC.

The sample holds a few counts of this clonotype. This chain uses TRBV11-3 with TRBJ2-1, with D unresolved. The germline V gene has CDR1 SGHNT and CDR2 YENEEA. CDR3 size: 16 residues. With 3 bases removed from V and 7 bases from J, the gap between germline ends came to 19 bases. CDR3 coding DNA: TGTGCCAGCAGCTTCCGGAGTGGGATTCCAACTAATGAGCAGTTCTTC. The encoded protein is CASSFRSGIPTNEQFF. The whole variable domain, remainder taken from reference TRBV11-3 and TRBJ2-1, is EAGVVQSPRYKIIEKKQPVAFWCNPISGHNTLYWYLQNLGQGPELLIRYENEEAVDDSQLPKDRFSAERLKGVDSTLKIQPAELGDSAVYLCASSFRSGIPTNEQFFGPGTRLTVL.

The chain employs TRBV3-1 and TRBJ2-2; 9 positions agree with TRBD1. Germline trimming cut 3 bases from V and 1 base from J; bases unmatched to any gene: 6. There are 17 residues in the CDR3. Germline CDR1 is LGHDT and CDR2 is YNNKEL (reference sequence). The CDR3, as DNA: TGTGCCAGCAGCCATGCTCCGGGACAGGGGAACACCGGGGAGCTGTTTTTT. Translation: CASSHAPGQGNTGELFF.

The chain combines TRBV10-3 with TRBJ2-3; a weak D match, TRBD1 (5 bases). Trimming left V 5 bases short and J 0 bases short, with 15 bases between. This CDR3 region has 16 residues. The germline CDR1 and CDR2 sequences are ENHRY and SYGVKD. The CDR3 nucleotides are TGTGCCATCAGTAATCTTCAGGGTACTAGCACAGATACGCAGTATTTT. Protein: CAISNLQGTSTDTQYF.

The V and J genes are TRBV7-2 and TRBJ2-2; no reliable D call. This CDR3 spans 13 amino acids. Germline CDR1 SGHTA, CDR2 FQGNSA. The V gene lost 5 bases and the J gene lost 6 bases, with 10 bases spanning the gap. CDR3 DNA: TGTGCCAGCAGCAGAATTGTTGCCGGGGAGCTGTTTTTT. Translating it yields CASSRIVAGELFF.

The chain is built from TRBV5-5 and TRBJ2-5, with D perhaps matching TRBD2 (5 bases). The germline V gene encodes CDR1 SGHKS and CDR2 YYEKEE (reference sequence). The V gene lost 3 bases and the J gene lost 5 bases, with 20 bases spanning the gap. This CDR3 region has 16 residues. The CDR3 DNA reads TGTGCCAGCAGCTCTATCCCGGGGAATCCGGCGGAGACCCAGTACTTC. Translating gives CASSSIPGNPAETQYF.

This sequence joins TRBV18 and TRBJ2-7; D ambiguous. Germline V gene lookup returns CDR1 KGHSH and CDR2 LQKENI. Trimming removed 0 bases at V and 9 bases at J, with 15 bases between. The CDR3 contains 14 residues. CDR3 DNA sequence: TGTGCCAGCTCACCACCGGCAGGCACGGCCCGGCAGTACTTC. Its translation: CASSPPAGTARQYF.

Ten or more counts support this clonotype. This CDR3 is CSVDQYGSLSYNEQFF. The CDR3 DNA sequence: TGCAGCGTTGATCAGTACGGGAGCCTTTCCTACAATGAGCAGTTCTTC. The rearrangement links TRBV29-1 to TRBJ2-1; D is perhaps TRBD2 (6 bases). Germline CDR1 is SQVTM and CDR2 is ANQGSEA. The V and J ends lost 3 bases and 1 base respectively, with 16 bases between them. The CDR3 is 16 amino acids.

This clonotype was found a few times. The V and J genes are TRBV7-2 and TRBJ2-2, with D maybe TRBD2 (5 bases). Germline-derived CDR1 and CDR2 are SGHTA and FQGNSA. CDR3 length: 14 residues. Trimming pared 2 bases from V and 4 bases from J, leaving 8 bases between. Here the CDR3 DNA reads TGTGCCAGCAGCTTAATTAGCGTCACCGGGGAGCTGTTTTTT. It is translated as CASSLISVTGELFF.

The chain recombines TRBV3-1 with TRBJ1-6, with no clear D. Between the trimmed V and J ends, which lost 0 bases and 10 bases, there was a span of 7 bases. CDR1 and CDR2 from the germline V gene are LGHDT and YNNKEL (reference sequence). This CDR3 is 13 amino acids long. The CDR3: CASSQDLRSPLHF. In DNA form, the CDR3 reads TGTGCCAGCAGCCAAGACCTGAGGTCACCCCTCCACTTT.

The genes are TRBV5-1 and TRBJ1-5; perhaps TRBD1 as D (5 bases). CDR3 length: 13 residues. Trimming shortened V by 3 bases and J by 6 bases, and 10 bases separated the two germline ends. Germline V lookup: CDR1 SGHRS, CDR2 YFSETQ. The CDR3 nucleotides read TGCGCCAGCAGCTCGGCGGGGGGTCAGCCCCAGCATTTT. Translated: CASSSAGGQPQHF.

The rearrangement links TRBV12-3 or TRBV12-4 to TRBJ2-1; weak D call: TRBD2 (7 bases). The V end was cut by 2 bases, the J end by 10 bases, with 15 bases between. The CDR3 spans 14 residues. DNA for the CDR3: TGTGCCAGCAGTTTACCAGCAAGGGGGGGCGAGCAGTTCTTC. It codes for CASSLPARGGEQFF.

This sequence joins TRBV9 and TRBJ2-2; 10 positions agree with TRBD1. The CDR3 extends over 17 amino acids. Germline V gene lookup returns CDR1 SGDLS and CDR2 YYNGEE. With V trimmed by 4 bases and J by 5 bases, 11 bases remained unmatched. The CDR3 is CASSPGGTGDYTGELFF. The DNA of the CDR3 is TGTGCCAGCAGCCCAGGGGGGACAGGGGATTATACCGGGGAGCTGTTTTTT.

This clonotype occurred a few times. In nucleotides, the CDR3 is TGTGCCATCAGAAACAGGAGCAATCAGCCCCAGCATTTT. This encodes CAIRNRSNQPQHF. The chain uses TRBV10-3 and TRBJ1-5; the D gene is possibly TRBD1 (5 bases). Per the germline V gene, CDR1 is ENHRY and CDR2 is SYGVKD. The CDR3 contains 13 residues. Trimming pared 6 bases from V and 1 base from J, leaving 7 bases between.

The rearrangement links TRBV5-1 to TRBJ2-7; 13 bases align to TRBD2. CDR3 length: 16 residues. J was trimmed by 3 bases and V by 4 bases; bases with no gene match: 7. CDR1 is SGHRS, CDR2 YFSETQ, per germline. CDR3 nucleotide sequence: TGCGCCAGCAGCCTGGGACTAGCGGGACCCTACTACGAGCAGTACTTC. Its translation is CASSLGLAGPYYEQYF. Variable domain in full (rest from reference TRBV5-1 and TRBJ2-7): KAGVTQTPRYLIKTRGQQVTLSCSPISGHRSVSWYQQTPGQGLQFLFEYFSETQRNKGNFPGRFSGRQFSNSRSEMNVSTLELGDSALYLCASSLGLAGPYYEQYFGPGTRLTVT.

There are a few counts of this clonotype. The V gene is TRBV4-2, the J gene TRBJ1-6, with 9 bases identical to TRBD1. Germline lookup yields CDR1 LGHNA and CDR2 YNFKEQ. This CDR3 has 15 amino acids. V dropped 4 bases and J dropped 8; count of bases not matched to a gene: 6. In DNA form, the CDR3 reads TGTGCCAGCAGCCTGGGACAGGGTTTGGATTCACCCCTCCACTTT. Translated, it gives CASSLGQGLDSPLHF.